The text below deals with one T cell receptor (beta chain). Each diagnosis was grounded in clinical symptoms, serum thyroxine and TRAb, thyroid ultrasound, and orbital computed tomography. This CDR3 is 13 amino acids long. Germline V gene data show CDR1 as DFQATT and CDR2 as SNEGSKA (reference sequence). Trimming took off 3 bases at V and 0 bases at J, with 9 bases between the two ends. This record belongs to a study of T cells in Graves' hyperthyroidism and ophthalmopathy. RNA transcripts yielded amplified TCR beta CDR3 regions. Researchers ran a first-round RT-PCR on the TCR CDR3 using the HTBI primer set. TCRdb analysed the multiplex PCR reads with MiXCR anew, one entry per CDR3 protein. The data contain about 350,000 distinct CDR3 sequences, about 15% of them singletons.

The origin of this receptor is a young woman with Graves' hyperthyroidism. The sequenced material came from blood. The chain couples TRBV20-1 to TRBJ2-7; D is ambiguous. The chain's CDR3 is CSASPESSYEQYF. In DNA form, the CDR3 reads TGCAGTGCTAGCCCGGAAAGCTCCTACGAGCAGTACTTC.